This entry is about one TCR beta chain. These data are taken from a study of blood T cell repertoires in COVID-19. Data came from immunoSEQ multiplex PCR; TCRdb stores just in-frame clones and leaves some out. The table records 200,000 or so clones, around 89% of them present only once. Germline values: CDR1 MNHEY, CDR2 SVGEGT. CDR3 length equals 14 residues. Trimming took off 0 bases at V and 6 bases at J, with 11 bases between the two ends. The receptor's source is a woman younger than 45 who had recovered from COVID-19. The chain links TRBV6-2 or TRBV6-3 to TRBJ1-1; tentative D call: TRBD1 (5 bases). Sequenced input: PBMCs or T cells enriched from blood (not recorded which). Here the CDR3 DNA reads TGTGCCAGCAGTTACTCAGCAGGGTCGGCTGAAGCTTTCTTT. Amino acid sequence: CASSYSAGSAEAFF.